A single sample gave rise to the 18 T cell receptor beta chains below, sequenced in a study of cytomegalovirus exposure and HLA in healthy donors. Produced via immunoSEQ multiplex PCR; TCRdb's table is partial and in-frame only. Among more than 95,000 clones listed, around 83% were seen once. Sample: PBMCs. The receptors originated from a woman between 18 and 29 years old in good health and CMV-seropositive.

The chain has TRBV4-1 and TRBJ2-1; 10 nucleotides match TRBD2. CDR3 length: 15 amino acids. V was pared by 2 bases and J by 6 bases, with 4 bases of the junction left unmatched. CDR1 is MGHRA, CDR2 YSYEKL, per germline. In nucleotides, the CDR3 is TGCGCCAGCAGCCAAAGAGCGGGAGGGCCCAATGAGCAGTTCTTC. Its translation: CASSQRAGGPNEQFF.

The J gene is TRBJ2-5, the V gene TRBV11-3, with TRBD1 matching 8 bases. The last part of the DNA fits TRBJ2-7 better; the J call may be wrong. Germline V gene data show CDR1 as SGHNT and CDR2 as YENEEA. This CDR3 is built from 13 residues. CDR3: CASRRTGNYEQYF. CDR3 nucleotide sequence: TGTGCCAGCAGGAGGACAGGGAACTACGAGCAGTACTTC.

V usage is TRBV2 and J usage is TRBJ2-7; possible D gene TRBD1, 6 bases. Germline CDR1 SNHLY, CDR2 FYNNEI. The V end lost 3 bases, the J end lost 3 bases, and 15 bases lay between the germline ends. The CDR3 spans 15 residues. The CDR3 sequence: CASSDRGGRDYEQYF. Written as DNA, the CDR3 is TGTGCCAGCAGTGACAGGGGCGGTAGAGACTACGAGCAGTACTTC.

The rearrangement links TRBV4-1 to TRBJ2-1, with TRBD2 as a possible D gene (5 bases). Looked up from germline, CDR1 is MGHRA and CDR2 is YSYEKL. Trimming removed 4 bases from V and 5 bases from J, with 15 bases in between. This CDR3 region has 15 residues. The CDR3 sequence: CASSLHGRANNEQFF. For the CDR3, the DNA is TGCGCCAGCAGCCTTCATGGGCGGGCCAACAATGAGCAGTTCTTC.

This chain links TRBV19 with TRBJ2-7, with D possibly matching TRBD2 (5 bases). Trimming shortened V by 5 bases and J by 0 bases, and 14 bases separated the two germline ends. The CDR3 spans 15 residues. Germline loops: CDR1 LNHDA, CDR2 SQIVND (reference sequence). The CDR3, as DNA: TGTGCCAGTAGTTTCGGCGGGCGGACCTCCTACGAGCAGTACTTC. It is translated as CASSFGGRTSYEQYF.

The rearrangement links TRBV29-1 to TRBJ2-7; 7 bases agree with TRBD1. Germline CDR1 is SQVTM and CDR2 is ANQGSEA. This CDR3 spans 15 amino acids. Unmatched junction bases numbered 8, after V lost 0 bases and J lost 3 bases. DNA for the CDR3: TGCAGCGTTGAAGACCCGGACAGGACCAACTACGAGCAGTACTTC. It translates to CSVEDPDRTNYEQYF.

CDR3 protein: CASSQSDRAVYGYTF. CDR3 bases: TGTGCCAGCAGCCAATCGGACAGGGCAGTATATGGCTACACCTTC. The V and J genes are TRBV16 and TRBJ1-2; 8 nucleotides align to TRBD1. Trimming took 0 bases from V and 5 from J; bases not matched to a gene: 5. The CDR3 totals 15 residues. Germline V CDR1 and CDR2: KGHSY, FQNENV.

The CDR3 DNA sequence: TGTGCCAGCAGGCCTAGCGGTTCGACCTACGAGCAGTACTTC. It encodes CASRPSGSTYEQYF. This sequence joins TRBV7-3 and TRBJ2-7; 7 bases agree with TRBD2. The V and J ends lost 6 bases and 2 bases, in that order; junction bases with no gene match: 7. Germline V gene lookup returns CDR1 SGHTA and CDR2 FQGTGA. The CDR3 covers 14 residues.

The chain uses TRBV6-1 and TRBJ2-2, with D maybe TRBD1 (6 bases). The CDR3 is made up of 15 amino acids. V gave up 8 bases and J gave up 0 bases, with 13 bases separating them. Germline values: CDR1 MNHNS, CDR2 SASEGT. The CDR3: CASCVRTANTGELFF. For the CDR3, the DNA is TGTGCCAGCTGCGTCAGGACAGCGAACACCGGGGAGCTGTTTTTT.

The chain links TRBV5-1 to TRBJ2-5, with D possibly TRBD1 on 6 matching bases. The CDR3 has 15 residues. Germline V lookup: CDR1 SGHRS, CDR2 YFSETQ. V was pared by 3 bases and J by 2 bases, with 14 bases between. DNA for the CDR3: TGCGCCAGCAGCTCAAGACAGGTAGCACAAGAGACCCAGTACTTC. Amino acids: CASSSRQVAQETQYF.

This clone has more than one count but fewer than ten. J is TRBJ1-1 and V is TRBV5-8; TRBD1 matches 9 bases. With V trimmed by 2 bases and J by 5 bases, 4 bases remained unmatched. The V gene's germline CDR1 is SGHTS and CDR2 YDEGEE. The CDR3 is 14 amino acids. CDR3 region: CASSFGTGRTEAFF. The CDR3 nucleotides read TGTGCCAGCAGCTTCGGGACAGGGAGGACTGAAGCTTTCTTT.

The chain joins TRBV5-4 to TRBJ2-3; 10 bases map to TRBD2. The CDR3 consists of 18 residues. Germline loops: CDR1 SGHNT, CDR2 YYREEE (reference sequence). J lost 2 bases, V lost 0 bases, and 9 bases had no gene match. For the CDR3, the DNA is TGTGCCAGCAGCTTGGAGATAGCGGGGGGCCCTTACACAGATACGCAGTATTTT. Translation: CASSLEIAGGPYTDTQYF.

J is TRBJ1-6 and V is TRBV5-5, with a possible D match to TRBD1 (5 bases). V was trimmed by 4 bases and J by 10 bases, leaving 15 bases between them. The CDR3 consists of 14 residues. Germline V gene sequence: CDR1 SGHKS, CDR2 YYEKEE (reference sequence). CDR3 loop: CASSLDGGLSPLHF. Written as DNA, the CDR3 is TGTGCCAGCAGCCTGGACGGGGGTCTGTCACCCCTCCACTTT.

The chain employs TRBV5-4 and TRBJ2-5; possible D gene TRBD2, 6 bases. The V gene lost 0 bases and the J gene lost 4 bases, with 10 bases spanning the gap. The CDR3 consists of 14 residues. Germline values: CDR1 SGHNT, CDR2 YYREEE (reference sequence). This CDR3 reads CASSLGQGGETQYF. The CDR3, as DNA: TGTGCCAGCAGCTTGGGGCAGGGAGGAGAGACCCAGTACTTC.

This sequence joins TRBV12-5 and TRBJ2-1; the D gene is possibly TRBD1 (6 bases). V lost 2 bases, J lost 15 bases, and 17 bases lay in between. The germline V gene has CDR1 LGHNT and CDR2 FRNRAP. The CDR3 runs 13 residues. CDR3 nucleotide sequence: TGTGCTAGTGGTTTGAGTTTGAGCAGGGGAATGTTCTTC. This sequence encodes CASGLSLSRGMFF.

The chain links TRBV5-5 to TRBJ1-1; possibly TRBD1 for D (5 bases). Germline V gene sequence: CDR1 SGHKS, CDR2 YYEKEE (reference sequence). This CDR3 has 13 residues. V lost 2 bases and J lost 1, with 6 bases in between. The CDR3 here is CASSFQGNTEAFF. The CDR3 DNA is TGTGCCAGCAGCTTTCAGGGGAACACTGAAGCTTTCTTT.

The chain couples TRBV28 to TRBJ2-5; 8 bases are shared with TRBD1. J gave up 4 bases and V 1 base, and 8 bases lay outside the gene matches. This CDR3 is built from 16 residues. Germline assignment: CDR1 MDHEN and CDR2 SYDVKM. The CDR3 region is CASSLSAGGGRETQYF. The CDR3 DNA follows: TGTGCCAGCAGTTTATCTGCAGGGGGCGGGCGAGAGACCCAGTACTTC.

V usage is TRBV5-1 and J usage is TRBJ1-6; TRBD1 matches at 7 bases. The germline V gene encodes CDR1 SGHRS and CDR2 YFSETQ. The CDR3 is made up of 16 amino acids. After removal of 4 bases from V and 5 bases from J, the junction contained 9 bases not matched to a gene. In DNA, the CDR3 is TGCGCCAGCAGCCCGACAGGGAGCGGGCATAATTCACCCCTCCACTTT. It codes for CASSPTGSGHNSPLHF. The full variable domain, completed using reference TRBV5-1 and TRBJ1-6, is KAGVTQTPRYLIKTRGQQVTLSCSPISGHRSVSWYQQTPGQGLQFLFEYFSETQRNKGNFPGRFSGRQFSNSRSEMNVSTLELGDSALYLCASSPTGSGHNSPLHFGNGTRLTVT.